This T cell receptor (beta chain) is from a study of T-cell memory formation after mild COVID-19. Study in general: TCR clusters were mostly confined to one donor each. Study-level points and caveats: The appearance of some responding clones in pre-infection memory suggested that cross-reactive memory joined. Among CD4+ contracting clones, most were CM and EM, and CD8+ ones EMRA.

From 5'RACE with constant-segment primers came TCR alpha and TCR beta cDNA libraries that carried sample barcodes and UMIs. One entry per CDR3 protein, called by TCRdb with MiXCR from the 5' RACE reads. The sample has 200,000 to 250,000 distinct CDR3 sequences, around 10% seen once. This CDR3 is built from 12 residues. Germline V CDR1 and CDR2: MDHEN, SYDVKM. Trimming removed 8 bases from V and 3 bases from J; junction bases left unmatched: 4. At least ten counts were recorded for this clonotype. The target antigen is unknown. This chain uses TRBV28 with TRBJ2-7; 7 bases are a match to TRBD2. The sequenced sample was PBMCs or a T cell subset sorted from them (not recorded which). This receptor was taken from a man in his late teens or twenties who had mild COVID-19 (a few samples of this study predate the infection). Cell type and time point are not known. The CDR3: CASSGGVYEQYV. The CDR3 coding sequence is TGTGCCAGCTCGGGGGGAGTCTACGAGCAGTACGTC.